The rows below give T cell receptor beta chains drawn from one sample of a study of OX40 agonist ivuxolimab in advanced cancers. TCRdb's copy holds only in-frame clones and misses some; the assay was immunoSEQ multiplex PCR. The table lists tens of thousands of clones, 90% to 95% of them singletons. Sequencing used CD4+ or CD8+ T cells sorted from blood, obtained in a trial of the OX40 agonist ivuxolimab. Receptor source: an adult with an advanced solid tumor such as melanoma, head and neck, liver or kidney cancer. Each CDR3 is given without its conserved first and last residue.

CDR3 length: 13; J gene: TRBJ2-1; V gene: TRBV27; CDR3 protein: ASSPGLAAYNEQF
CDR3 length: 13; J gene: TRBJ2-1; V gene: TRBV7-6; CDR3 protein: ASSSLADGYNEQF
CDR3 length: 13; J gene: TRBJ2-1; V gene: TRBV13; CDR3 protein: ASSLPDPLNNEQF
CDR3 length: 11; J gene: TRBJ2-7; V gene: TRBV7-9; CDR3 protein: ASSSDSSYEQY
CDR3 length: 15; J gene: TRBJ1-3; V gene: TRBV7-9; CDR3 protein: ASSLKRTGSSGNTIY
CDR3 length: 13; J gene: TRBJ2-1; V gene: TRBV19; CDR3 protein: ASSIALAGLGEQF
CDR3 length: 13; J gene: TRBJ2-5; V gene: TRBV6-5; CDR3 protein: ASSPGTRDIETQY
CDR3 length: 10; J gene: TRBJ2-1; V gene: TRBV6-5; CDR3 protein: ASSFDYNEQF
CDR3 length: 13; J gene: TRBJ2-3; V gene: TRBV4-1; CDR3 protein: ASSQDPVSTDTQY
CDR3 length: 13; J gene: TRBJ2-7; V gene: TRBV28; CDR3 protein: ASSPRTGYAYEQY
CDR3 length: 12; J gene: NA; V gene: TRBV6-5; CDR3 protein: ASSYRVPTYEQY